This record concerns one T cell receptor beta chain sequence. The source of the sample is a study of blood T cells in healthy people across ages. About the research overall: Template switching captured about one barcoded beta molecule per two T cells.

The V and J ends lost 0 bases and 5 bases respectively, with 13 bases between them. The CDR3 has 15 residues. The germline gives CDR1 LNHNV, CDR2 YYDKDF (reference sequence). Sample-barcoded 5' priming and a J-beta primer mix drove a second PCR of about 6 to 12 cycles. A single record per CDR3 protein comes from TCRdb applying MiXCR to the 5' RACE reads. The data hold some 780,000 distinct CDR3 sequences, with about 56% observed a single time. Isolated PBMCs totaled at least 6 million in each sample. Each sample provided at least 6 micrograms of extracted total RNA. Specimen: blood. The receptor comes from a man aged 40-50 years in good health. The gene calls are TRBV15 and TRBJ1-2; tentative D call: TRBD1 (5 bases). The CDR3 DNA reads as TGTGCCACCAGCAGAGATAGCGGGGGTCGGTATGGCTACACCTTC. As protein: CATSRDSGGRYGYTF. The entire variable domain, with the rest obtained from reference TRBV15 and TRBJ1-2, is as follows: DAMVIQNPRYQVTQFGKPVTLSCSQTLNHNVMYWYQQKSSQAPKLLFHYYDKDFNNEADTPDNFQSRRPNTSFCFLDIRSPGLGDTAMYLCATSRDSGGRYGYTFGSGTRLTVV.